This TCR beta chain was identified during a study of identical twins. Concerning this clonotype itself: The antigen remains unidentified.

Through template switching, a universal primer site was introduced, and the cDNA contained unique molecular identifiers. TCRdb reprocessed the 5' RACE reads via MiXCR and lists one record per CDR3 protein. Here the sample spans about 290,000 distinct CDR3 sequences, roughly 9.8% being singletons. Germline lookup yields CDR1 MNHEY and CDR2 SMNVEV (reference sequence). V lost 5 bases and J lost 1; bases outside the gene matches: 9. This CDR3 contains 16 residues. Whole-study findings and limits: Alpha sequences out of frame and shared by twins had excess low generation probability. Twins' excess sharing was less marked for out-of-frame beta sequences.

The sample was also linked to a second study, of yellow fever vaccine responses in identical twins.

The chain recombines TRBV27 with TRBJ2-5, with 8 bases aligning to TRBD2. The sequenced sample was CD8+ T cells sorted from blood. This receptor was identified in a woman aged 18-29 years in good health. This CDR3 is CASSTLLAAPQETQYF. For the CDR3, the DNA is TGTGCCAGCAGTACCCTACTAGCGGCCCCCCAAGAGACCCAGTACTTC.